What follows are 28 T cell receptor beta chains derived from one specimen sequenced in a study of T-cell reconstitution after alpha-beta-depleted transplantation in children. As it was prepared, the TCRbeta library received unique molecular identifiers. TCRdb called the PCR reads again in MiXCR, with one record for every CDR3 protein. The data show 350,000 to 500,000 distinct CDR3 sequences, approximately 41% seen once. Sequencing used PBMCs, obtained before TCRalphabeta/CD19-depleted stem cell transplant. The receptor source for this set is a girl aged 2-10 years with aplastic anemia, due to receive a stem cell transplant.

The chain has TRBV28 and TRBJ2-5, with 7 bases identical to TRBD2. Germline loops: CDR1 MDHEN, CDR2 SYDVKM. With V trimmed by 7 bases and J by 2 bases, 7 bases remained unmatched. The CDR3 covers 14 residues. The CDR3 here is CASKKLADQETQYF. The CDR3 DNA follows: TGTGCCAGCAAGAAGCTAGCGGATCAAGAGACCCAGTACTTC. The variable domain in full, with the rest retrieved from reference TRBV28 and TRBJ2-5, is DVKVTQSSRYLVKRTGEKVFLECVQDMDHENMFWYRQDPGLGLRLIYFSYDVKMKEKGDIPEGYSVSREKKERFSLILESASTNQTSMYLCASKKLADQETQYFGPGTRLLVL.

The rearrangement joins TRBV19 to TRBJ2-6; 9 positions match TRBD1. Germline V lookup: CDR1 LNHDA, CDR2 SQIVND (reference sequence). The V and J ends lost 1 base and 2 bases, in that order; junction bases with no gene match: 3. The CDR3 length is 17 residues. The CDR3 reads CASSIAGQGTGANVLTF. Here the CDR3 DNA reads TGTGCCAGTAGTATAGCGGGACAGGGTACTGGGGCCAACGTCCTGACTTTC.

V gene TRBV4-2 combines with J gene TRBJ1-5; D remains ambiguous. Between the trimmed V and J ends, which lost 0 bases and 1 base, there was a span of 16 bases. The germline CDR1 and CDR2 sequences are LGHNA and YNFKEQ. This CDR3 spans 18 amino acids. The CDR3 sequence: CASSQDSAGWTSNQPQHF. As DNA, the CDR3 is TGTGCCAGCAGCCAAGATTCGGCAGGATGGACCAGCAATCAGCCCCAGCATTTT.

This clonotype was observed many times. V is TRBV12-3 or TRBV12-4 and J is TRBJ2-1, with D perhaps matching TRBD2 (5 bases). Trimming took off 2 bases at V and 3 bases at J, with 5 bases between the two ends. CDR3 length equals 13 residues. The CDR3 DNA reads TGTGCCAGCAGTTTAACTAGCTACAATGAGCAGTTCTTC. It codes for CASSLTSYNEQFF.

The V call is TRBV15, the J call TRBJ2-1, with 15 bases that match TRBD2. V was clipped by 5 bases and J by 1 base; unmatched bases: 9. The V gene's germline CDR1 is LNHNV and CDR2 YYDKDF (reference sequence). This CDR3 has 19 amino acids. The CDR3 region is CATSPPGTSGGRSYNEQFF. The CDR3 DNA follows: TGTGCCACCAGCCCGCCCGGGACTAGCGGGGGGCGATCCTACAATGAGCAGTTCTTC.

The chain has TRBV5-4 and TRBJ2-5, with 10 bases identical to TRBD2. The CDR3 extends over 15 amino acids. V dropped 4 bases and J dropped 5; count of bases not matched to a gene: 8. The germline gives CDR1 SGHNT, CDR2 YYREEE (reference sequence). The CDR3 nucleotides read TGTGCCAGCAGCCGGTCCGGGACTAGCGAGGAGACCCAGTACTTC. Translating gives CASSRSGTSEETQYF.

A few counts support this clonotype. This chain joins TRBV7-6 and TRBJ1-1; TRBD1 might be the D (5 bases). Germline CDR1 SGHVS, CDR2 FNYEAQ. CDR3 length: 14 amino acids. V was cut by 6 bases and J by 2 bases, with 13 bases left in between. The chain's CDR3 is CASSPRQRNTEAFF. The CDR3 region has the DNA TGTGCCAGCAGTCCTCGACAGAGAAACACTGAAGCTTTCTTT.

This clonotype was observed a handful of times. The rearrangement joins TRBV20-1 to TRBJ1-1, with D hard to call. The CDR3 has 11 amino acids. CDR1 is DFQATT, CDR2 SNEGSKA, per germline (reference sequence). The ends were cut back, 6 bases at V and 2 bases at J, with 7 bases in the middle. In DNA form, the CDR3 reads TGCAGTGCCAGCGGAAACACTGAAGCTTTCTTT. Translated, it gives CSASGNTEAFF.

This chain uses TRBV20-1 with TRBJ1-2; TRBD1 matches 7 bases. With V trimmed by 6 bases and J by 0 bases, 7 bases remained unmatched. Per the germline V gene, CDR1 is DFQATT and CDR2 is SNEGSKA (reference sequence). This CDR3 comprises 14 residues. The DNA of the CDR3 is TGCAGTGCACTTAGACAGGGAACTAACTATGGCTACACCTTC. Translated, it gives CSALRQGTNYGYTF.

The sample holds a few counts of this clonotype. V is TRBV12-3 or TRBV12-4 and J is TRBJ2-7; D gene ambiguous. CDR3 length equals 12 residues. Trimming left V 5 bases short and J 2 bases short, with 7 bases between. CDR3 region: CASSPTTYEQYF. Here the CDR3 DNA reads TGTGCCAGCAGTCCGACCACCTACGAGCAGTACTTC.

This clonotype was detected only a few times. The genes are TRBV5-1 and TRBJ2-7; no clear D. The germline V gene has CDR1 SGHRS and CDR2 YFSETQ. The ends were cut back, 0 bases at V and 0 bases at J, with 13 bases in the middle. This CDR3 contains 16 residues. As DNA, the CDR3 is TGCGCCAGCAGCTTGGGGGCCCATAAAGGCTCCTACGAGCAGTACTTC. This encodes CASSLGAHKGSYEQYF. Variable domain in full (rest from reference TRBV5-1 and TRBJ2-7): KAGVTQTPRYLIKTRGQQVTLSCSPISGHRSVSWYQQTPGQGLQFLFEYFSETQRNKGNFPGRFSGRQFSNSRSEMNVSTLELGDSALYLCASSLGAHKGSYEQYFGPGTRLTVT.

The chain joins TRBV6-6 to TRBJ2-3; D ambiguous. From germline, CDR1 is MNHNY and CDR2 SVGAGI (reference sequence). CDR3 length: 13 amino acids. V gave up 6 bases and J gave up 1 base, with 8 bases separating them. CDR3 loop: CASRGWGTDTQYF. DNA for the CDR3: TGTGCCAGCAGGGGGTGGGGCACAGATACGCAGTATTTT.

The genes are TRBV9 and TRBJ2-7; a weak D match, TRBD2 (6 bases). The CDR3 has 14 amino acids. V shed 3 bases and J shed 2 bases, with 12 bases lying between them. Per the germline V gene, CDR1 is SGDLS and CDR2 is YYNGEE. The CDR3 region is CASSESGYAYEQYF. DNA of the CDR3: TGTGCCAGCAGCGAGAGCGGGTACGCCTACGAGCAGTACTTC.

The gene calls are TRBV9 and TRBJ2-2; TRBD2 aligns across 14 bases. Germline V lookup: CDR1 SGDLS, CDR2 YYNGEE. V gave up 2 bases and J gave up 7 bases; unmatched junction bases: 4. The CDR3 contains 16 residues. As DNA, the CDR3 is TGTGCCAGCAGCGTGGGACTAGCGGGAGCGGTCGGGGAGCTGTTTTTT. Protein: CASSVGLAGAVGELFF.

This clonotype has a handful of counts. The CDR3 reads CAISADRAYEQYF. The CDR3 DNA is TGTGCCATCAGTGCGGACAGGGCCTACGAGCAGTACTTC. This chain uses TRBV10-3 with TRBJ2-7; 8 bases are a match to TRBD1. Germline lookup yields CDR1 ENHRY and CDR2 SYGVKD. J lost 2 bases, V lost 4 bases, and 1 base had no gene match. The CDR3 is made up of 13 amino acids.

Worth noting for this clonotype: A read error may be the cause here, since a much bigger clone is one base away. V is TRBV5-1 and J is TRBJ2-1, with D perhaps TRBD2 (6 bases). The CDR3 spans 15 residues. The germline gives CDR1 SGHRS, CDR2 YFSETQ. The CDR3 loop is CASSPGLSLNNEQSF. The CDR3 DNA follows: TGCGCCAGCAGTCCCGGACTATCCCTTAACAATGAGCAGTCCTTC.

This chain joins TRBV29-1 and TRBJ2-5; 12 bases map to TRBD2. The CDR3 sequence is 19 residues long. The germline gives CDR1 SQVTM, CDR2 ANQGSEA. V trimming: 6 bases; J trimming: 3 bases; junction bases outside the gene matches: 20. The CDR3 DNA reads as TGCAGCGTCCAGCCTAGCGGGAGGGCCGCTGTCAAGCGTAAAGAGACCCAGTACTTC. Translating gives CSVQPSGRAAVKRKETQYF.

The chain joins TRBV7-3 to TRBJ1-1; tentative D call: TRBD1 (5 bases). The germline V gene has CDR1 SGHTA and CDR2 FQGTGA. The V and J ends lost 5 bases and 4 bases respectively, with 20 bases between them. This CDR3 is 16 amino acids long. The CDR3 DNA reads TGTGCCAGCAGCCCTAGCGTGGGGGGATCCCTCACTGAAGCTTTCTTT. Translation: CASSPSVGGSLTEAFF.

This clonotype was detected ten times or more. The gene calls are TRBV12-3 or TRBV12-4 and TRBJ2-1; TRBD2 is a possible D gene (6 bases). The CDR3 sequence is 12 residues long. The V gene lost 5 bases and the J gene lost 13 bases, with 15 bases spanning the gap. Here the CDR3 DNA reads TGTGCCAGCAGTATGACTAGACTCGAACAGTTCTTC. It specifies CASSMTRLEQFF.

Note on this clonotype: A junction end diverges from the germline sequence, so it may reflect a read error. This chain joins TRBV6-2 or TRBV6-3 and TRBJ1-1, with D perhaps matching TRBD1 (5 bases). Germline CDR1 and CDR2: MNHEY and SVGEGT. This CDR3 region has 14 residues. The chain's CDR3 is CASNYSWGNTEAFF. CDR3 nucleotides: TGTGCCAGCAATTACTCGTGGGGCAACACTGAAGCTTTCTTT.

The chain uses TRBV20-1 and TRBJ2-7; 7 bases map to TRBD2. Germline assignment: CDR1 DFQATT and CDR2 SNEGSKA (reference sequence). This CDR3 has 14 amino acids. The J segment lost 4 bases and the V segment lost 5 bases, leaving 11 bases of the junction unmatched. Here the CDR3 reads CSAVLSSGVYEQYF. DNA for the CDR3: TGCAGTGCTGTCCTTTCAAGCGGGGTATACGAGCAGTACTTC.

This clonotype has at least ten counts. CDR3 region: CASSDYNEQFF. The CDR3 DNA is TGTGCCAGCAGTGATTACAATGAGCAGTTCTTC. The V call is TRBV3-1, the J call TRBJ2-1, with no clear D. Trimming removed 6 bases from V and 4 bases from J, with 4 bases in between. CDR3 length: 11 amino acids. Germline loops: CDR1 LGHDT, CDR2 YNNKEL (reference sequence).

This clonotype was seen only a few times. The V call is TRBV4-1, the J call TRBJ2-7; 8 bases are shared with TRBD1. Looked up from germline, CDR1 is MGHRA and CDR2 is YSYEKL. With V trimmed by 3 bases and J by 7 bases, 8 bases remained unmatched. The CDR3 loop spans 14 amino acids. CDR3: CASSQSPGTGEQYF. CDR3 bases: TGCGCCAGCAGCCAGAGTCCCGGGACAGGTGAGCAGTACTTC.

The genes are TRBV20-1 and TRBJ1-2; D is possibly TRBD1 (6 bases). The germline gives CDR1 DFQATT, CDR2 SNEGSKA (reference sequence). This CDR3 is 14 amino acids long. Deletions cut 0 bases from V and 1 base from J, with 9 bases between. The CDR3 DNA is TGCAGTGCTAGAGATCCAGGGGATAACTATGGCTACACCTTC. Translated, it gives CSARDPGDNYGYTF.

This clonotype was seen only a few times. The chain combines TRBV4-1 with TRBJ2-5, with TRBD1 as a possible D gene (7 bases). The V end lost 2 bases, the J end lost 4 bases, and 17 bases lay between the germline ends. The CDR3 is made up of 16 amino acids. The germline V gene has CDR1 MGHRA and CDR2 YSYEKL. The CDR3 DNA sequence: TGCGCCAGCAGCCAACAGTACAGGGGAGGCGGAGAGACCCAGTACTTC. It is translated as CASSQQYRGGGETQYF.

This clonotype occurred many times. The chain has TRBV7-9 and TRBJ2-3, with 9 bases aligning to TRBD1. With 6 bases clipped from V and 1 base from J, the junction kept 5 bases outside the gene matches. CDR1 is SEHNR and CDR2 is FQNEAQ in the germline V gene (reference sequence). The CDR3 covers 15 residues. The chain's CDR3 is CASRDRDRGTDTQYF. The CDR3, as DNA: TGTGCCAGCAGAGACCGGGACAGGGGCACAGATACGCAGTATTTT. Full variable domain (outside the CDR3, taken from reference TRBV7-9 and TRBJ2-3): DTGVSQNPRHKITKRGQNVTFRCDPISEHNRLYWYRQTLGQGPEFLTYFQNEAQLEKSRLLSDRFSAERPKGSFSTLEIQRTEQGDSAMYLCASRDRDRGTDTQYFGPGTRLTVL.

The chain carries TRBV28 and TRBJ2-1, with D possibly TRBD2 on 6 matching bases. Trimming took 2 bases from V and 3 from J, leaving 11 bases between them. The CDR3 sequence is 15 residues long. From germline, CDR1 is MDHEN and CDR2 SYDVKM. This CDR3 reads CASSLDRDFYNEQFF. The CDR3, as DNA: TGTGCCAGCAGTTTAGACCGGGACTTCTACAATGAGCAGTTCTTC.

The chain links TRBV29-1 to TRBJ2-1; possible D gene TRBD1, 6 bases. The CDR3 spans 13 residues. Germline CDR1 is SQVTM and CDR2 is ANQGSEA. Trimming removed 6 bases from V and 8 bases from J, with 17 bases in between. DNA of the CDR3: TGCAGCGTGAACAATGAACAGGGACATGAGCAGTTCTTC. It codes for CSVNNEQGHEQFF.